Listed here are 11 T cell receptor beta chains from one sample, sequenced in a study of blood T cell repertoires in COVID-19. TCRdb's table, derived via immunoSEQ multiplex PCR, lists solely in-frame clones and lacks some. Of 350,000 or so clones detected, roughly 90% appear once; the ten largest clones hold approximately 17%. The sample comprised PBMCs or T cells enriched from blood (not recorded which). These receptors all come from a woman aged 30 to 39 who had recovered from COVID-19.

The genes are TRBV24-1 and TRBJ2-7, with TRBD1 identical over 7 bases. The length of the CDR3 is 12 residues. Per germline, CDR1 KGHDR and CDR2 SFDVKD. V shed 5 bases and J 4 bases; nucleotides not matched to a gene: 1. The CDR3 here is CATSGQGYEQYF. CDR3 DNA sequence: TGTGCCACCAGTGGACAGGGATACGAGCAGTACTTC.

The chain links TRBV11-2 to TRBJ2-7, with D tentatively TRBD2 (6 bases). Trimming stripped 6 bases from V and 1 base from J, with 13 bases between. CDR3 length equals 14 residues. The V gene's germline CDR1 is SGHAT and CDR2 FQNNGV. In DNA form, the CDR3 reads TGTGCCAGCAGAAGAGCGGGCGGGTCCTACGAGCAGTACTTC. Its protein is CASRRAGGSYEQYF.

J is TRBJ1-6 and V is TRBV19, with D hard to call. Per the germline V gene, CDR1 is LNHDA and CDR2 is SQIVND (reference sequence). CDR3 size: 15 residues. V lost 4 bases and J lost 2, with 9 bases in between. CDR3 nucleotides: TGTGCCAGTAGTAACAAACGAACCTATAATTCACCCCTCCACTTT. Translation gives CASSNKRTYNSPLHF.

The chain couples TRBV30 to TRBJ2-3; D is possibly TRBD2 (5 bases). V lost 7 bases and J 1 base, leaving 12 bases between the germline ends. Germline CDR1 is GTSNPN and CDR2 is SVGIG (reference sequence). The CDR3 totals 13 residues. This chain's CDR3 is CASRERGTDTQYF. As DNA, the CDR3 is TGTGCCTCCCGGGAACGAGGCACAGATACGCAGTATTTT. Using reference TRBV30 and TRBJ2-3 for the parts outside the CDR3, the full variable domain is SQTIHQWPATLVQPVGSPLSLECTVEGTSNPNLYWYRQAAGRGLQLLFYSVGIGQISSEVPQNLSASRPQDRQFILSSKKLLLSDSGFYLCASRERGTDTQYFGPGTRLTVL.

DNA of the CDR3: TGTGCCAGCAGCGTCCAGGGGGGTAGTCAGCCCCAGCATTTT. This encodes CASSVQGGSQPQHF. The chain combines TRBV5-8 with TRBJ1-5; 7 nucleotides agree with TRBD1. The trim removed 4 bases at V and 6 bases at J, leaving 7 bases unmatched. CDR1 is SGHTS and CDR2 is YDEGEE in the germline V gene. This CDR3 has 14 amino acids.

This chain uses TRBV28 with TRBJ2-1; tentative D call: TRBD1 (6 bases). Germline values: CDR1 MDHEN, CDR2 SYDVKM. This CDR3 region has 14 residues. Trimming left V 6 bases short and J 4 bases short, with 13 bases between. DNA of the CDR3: TGTGCCAGCAGCCGACCGACAGGATACAATGAGCAGTTCTTC. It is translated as CASSRPTGYNEQFF.

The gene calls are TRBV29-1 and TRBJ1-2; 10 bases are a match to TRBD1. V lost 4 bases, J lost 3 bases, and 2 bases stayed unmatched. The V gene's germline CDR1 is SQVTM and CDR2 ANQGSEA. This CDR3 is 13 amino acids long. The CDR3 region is CSVATGGDYGYTF. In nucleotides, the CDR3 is TGCAGCGTTGCGACAGGGGGCGACTATGGCTACACCTTC.

CDR3 DNA sequence: TGTGCCAGCTCCCCAGTTGAACGGGGTGAAAAACTGTTTTTT. Its protein is CASSPVERGEKLFF. This rearrangement joins TRBV18 to TRBJ1-4; D not certain. Between the trimmed V and J ends, which lost 6 bases and 7 bases, there was a span of 15 bases. The CDR3 has 14 residues. Germline CDR1 is KGHSH and CDR2 is LQKENI.

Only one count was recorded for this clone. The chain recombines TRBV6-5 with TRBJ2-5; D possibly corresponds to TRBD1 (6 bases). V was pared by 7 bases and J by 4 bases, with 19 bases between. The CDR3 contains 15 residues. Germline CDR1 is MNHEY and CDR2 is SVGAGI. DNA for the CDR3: TGTGCCAGCACCGTACAGGGTAGGGTGGGAGAGACCCAGTACTTC. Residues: CASTVQGRVGETQYF.

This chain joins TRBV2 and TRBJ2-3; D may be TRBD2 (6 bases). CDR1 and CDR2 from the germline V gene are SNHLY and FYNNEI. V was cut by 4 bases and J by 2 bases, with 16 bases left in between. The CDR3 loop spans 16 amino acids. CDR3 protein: CASSALASRTTDTQYF. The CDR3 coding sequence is TGTGCCAGCAGTGCCCTAGCGTCCCGGACCACAGATACGCAGTATTTT.

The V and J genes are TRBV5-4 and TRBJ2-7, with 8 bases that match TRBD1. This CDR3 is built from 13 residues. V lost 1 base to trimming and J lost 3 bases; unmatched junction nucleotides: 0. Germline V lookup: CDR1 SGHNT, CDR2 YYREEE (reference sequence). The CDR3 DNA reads TGTGCCAGCAGCTTGACAGGGGGCTACGAGCAGTACTTC. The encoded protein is CASSLTGGYEQYF.